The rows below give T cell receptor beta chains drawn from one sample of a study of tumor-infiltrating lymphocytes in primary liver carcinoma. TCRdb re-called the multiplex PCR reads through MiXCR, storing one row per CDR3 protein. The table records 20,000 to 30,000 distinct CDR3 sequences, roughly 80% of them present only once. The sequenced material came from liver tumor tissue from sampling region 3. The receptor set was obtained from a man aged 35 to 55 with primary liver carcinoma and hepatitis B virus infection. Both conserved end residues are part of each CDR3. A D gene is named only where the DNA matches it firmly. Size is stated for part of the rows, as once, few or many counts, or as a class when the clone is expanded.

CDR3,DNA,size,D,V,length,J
CAIIRTGESYEQYF,TGTGCCATCATCCGGACAGGGGAATCCTACGAGCAGTACTTC,NA,TRBD1,TRBV28,14,TRBJ2-7
CASSREVADGVLPQHF,TGCGCCAGCAGCCGAGAAGTCGCGGATGGGGTTCTGCCCCAGCATTTT,NA,NA,TRBV4-1,16,TRBJ1-5
CASSQEKGATDPQYF,TGTGCCAGCAGTCAAGAGAAGGGAGCGACAGATCCGCAGTATTTT,NA,NA,TRBV4-2,15,TRBJ2-3
CANRDSNNEQFF,TGTGCCAACCGGGACAGCAACAATGAGCAGTTCTTC,medium-sized,TRBD1,TRBV10-3,12,TRBJ2-1
CVSSTPPQVRKDFQETQYF,TGTGTCAGCAGCACGCCCCCGCAGGTCAGGAAGGACTTCCAAGAGACCCAATACTTC,NA,NA,TRBV11-2,19,TRBJ2-5
CARSHHLQGADSPLHF,TGTGCCAGGAGCCACCATCTACAGGGGGCGGATTCACCCCTCCACTTT,NA,TRBD1,TRBV4-1,16,TRBJ1-6
CAGNPGLAETYEQYF,TGTGCCGGCAACCCTGGACTAGCCGAGACCTACGAGCAGTACTTC,NA,TRBD2,TRBV5-4,15,TRBJ2-7
CASTKRLDRGLKGFF,TGTGCCAGCACCAAAAGATTGGACAGGGGACTCAAAGGGTTTTTT,few,TRBD1,TRBV7-9,15,TRBJ1-4
CASNLPYQGPKTNDQFF,TGTGCCAGCAACTTACCTTATCAGGGGCCTAAAACTAATGATCAGTTCTTC,NA,NA,TRBV7-9,17,TRBJ2-1
CASSPPGLPYEQYF,TGTGCCAGTAGCCCCCCCGGGCTACCCTACGAGCAGTACTTC,NA,NA,TRBV3-1,14,TRBJ2-7
CASSLALGGANTEEPVF,TGTGCCAGTAGCTTAGCATTAGGAGGGGCGAACACCGAGGAGCCGGTTTTT,NA,NA,TRBV11-2,17,TRBJ2-2
CTSSQDLGVELVF,TGCACCAGCAGCCAAGATTTGGGGGTGGAGCTGGTTTTT,NA,NA,TRBV4-3,13,TRBJ2-2
CASSHAGDSETFF,TGCGCTAGCAGCCATGCAGGGGACAGTGAAACTTTCTTT,NA,TRBD1,TRBV4-1,13,TRBJ1-1
CATSDSMGTQYF,TGTGCCACCAGTGATTCAATGGGTACGCAGTATTTT,NA,NA,TRBV24-1,12,TRBJ2-3
CSVGLAGRYEQYF,TGCAGTGTTGGACTAGCGGGACGATACGAGCAGTACTTC,many,TRBD2,TRBV20-1,13,TRBJ2-7
CAWSVRTSGPNTGELFF,TGTGCCTGGAGTGTACGGACTAGCGGTCCGAACACCGGGGAGCTGTTTTTT,many,TRBD2,TRBV30,17,TRBJ2-2
CASSLTRRGGDETQYF,TGTGCCAGCAGCCTTACCCGGAGAGGAGGGGATGAGACCCAGTACTTC,few,NA,TRBV13,16,TRBJ2-5
CASSTGASGTDTQYF,TGTGCCAGTAGCACCGGGGCTAGCGGTACAGATACGCAGTATTTT,NA,TRBD2,TRBV11-2,15,TRBJ2-3
CASSLDCRPNTEAFF,TGCGCCAGCAGCTTGGACTGCCGTCCAAACACTGAAGCTTTCTTT,once,NA,TRBV5-1,15,TRBJ1-1
CASSLIGSGGSYEQYF,TGTGCTAGCAGTTTAATAGGCTCCGGTGGTTCCTACGAGCAGTACTTC,NA,NA,TRBV12-3/TRBV12-4,16,TRBJ2-7
CASSATGTYTDTQYF,TGTGCCAGCAGTGCGACAGGCACCTACACAGATACACAGTATTTT,NA,NA,TRBV5-5,15,TRBJ2-3
CASAQGPFNEKLFF,TGTGCCAGCGCCCAGGGTCCATTTAATGAAAAACTGTTTTTT,many,NA,TRBV28,14,TRBJ1-4
CAIGECVGDQPQHF,TGTGCCATCGGTGAGTGTGTGGGCGATCAGCCCCAGCATTTT,NA,NA,TRBV10-3,14,TRBJ1-5
CASRPQGARGSEHYF,TGTGCCAGTAGACCTCAGGGGGCACGAGGCAGCGAGCACTACTTC,NA,TRBD1,TRBV12-3/TRBV12-4,15,TRBJ2-7
CASSLRTLNIQYF,TGCGCAAGCAGCTTGAGGACATTAAACATTCAGTACTTC,NA,NA,TRBV5-1,13,TRBJ2-4
CASSLGAGDWGDTQCF,TGCGCCAGCAGCCTGGGAGCGGGGGATTGGGGAGACACGCAGTGTTTT,NA,TRBD2,TRBV5-1,16,TRBJ2-3
CSSSLEQHLTRPYEQYF,TGTTCCAGCAGCTTGGAGCAACACCTGACTCGGCCATACGAACAGTACTTC,NA,NA,TRBV5-5,17,TRBJ2-7
CASSEGRQGVEKLFF,TGTGCCAGCAGTGAAGGCAGACAGGGAGTGGAAAAACTGTTTTTT,NA,TRBD1,TRBV25-1,15,TRBJ1-4
CASSLTPPGQGNDELFF,TGTGCCAGCAGCCTAACCCCCCCGGGACAGGGTAACGATGAGCTGTTCTTC,NA,TRBD1,TRBV11-1,17,TRBJ2-1
CASGLPPRRYTF,TGTGCCAGCGGGCTACCCCCCCGTCGCTACACCTTC,NA,NA,TRBV12-3/TRBV12-4,12,TRBJ1-2
CASSLSGGHETQYF,TGTGCCAGCAGCTTGTCGGGAGGGCATGAGACCCAGTACTTC,NA,TRBD2,TRBV5-6,14,TRBJ2-5
CASSYWGTGTVDSPLHF,TGCGCCAGCAGTTACTGGGGGACAGGGACAGTTGACTCGCCCCTCCACTTT,NA,TRBD1,TRBV6-5,17,TRBJ1-6
CASNLTSGGSYNEQFF,TGTGCCAGTAATCTAACTAGCGGGGGCTCCTACAATGAGCAGTTCTTC,few,TRBD2,TRBV28,16,TRBJ2-1
CAISRSSGQETHYF,TGCGCCATCAGCCGGAGTAGCGGTCAAGAGACCCATTACTTC,NA,NA,TRBV10-3,14,TRBJ2-5
CASSYSRANEEFF,TGTGCAAGCAGTTACTCAAGGGCCAATGAGGAGTTCTTC,NA,NA,TRBV6-5,13,TRBJ2-1
CTSSAGFSMITEAFF,TGTACCAGTAGCGCCGGATTCAGTATGATCACTGAAGCTTTCTTT,once,NA,TRBV11-1,15,TRBJ1-1
CASSLATSPPYVQYF,TGCGCCAGCAGCTTGGCGACCTCCCCCCCCTACGTGCAGTACTTC,NA,NA,TRBV5-1,15,TRBJ2-7
CAISEYEGDQLRHF,TGTGCCATCAGTGAGTATGAGGGCGATCAGCTCCGGCACTTT,NA,NA,TRBV10-3,14,TRBJ1-5
CASSQGEGLGQLSNRPRHF,TGTGCCAGCAGCCAAGGGGAGGGGTTGGGACAGCTTAGTAATCGGCCCCGGCATTTT,NA,TRBD1,TRBV4-2,19,TRBJ1-5
CASSRLGTQYF,TGTGCCAGCAGTCGACTGGGTACGCAGTATTTT,many,NA,TRBV2,11,TRBJ2-3
CTSSGLVEVEIQYF,TGTACCAGCAGTGGACTGGTGGAGGTGGAGATCCAGTACTTC,NA,NA,TRBV11-1,14,TRBJ2-5
CASGERGGQYEQFF,TGTGCCAGCGGTGAAAGGGGGGGACAGTATGAGCAGTTCTTC,NA,NA,TRBV6-1,14,TRBJ2-1
CPSSGGAGDSNQPQHF,TGTCCCAGCAGTGGAGGGGCAGGCGATAGCAATCAGCCCCAGCATTTT,NA,NA,TRBV6-1,16,TRBJ1-5